Listed below are T cell receptor beta chains from one sample, sequenced in a study of T cells in localized non-small cell lung cancer. The assay was immunoSEQ multiplex PCR, and TCRdb's table has in-frame clones only and misses some. Of around 64,000 clones listed, about four fifths are singletons. Sequencing was performed on PBMCs, taken before any cancer treatment. The receptor source for this set is a man aged 40-75 years with stage II lung adenocarcinoma. Each CDR3 is given with its conserved first and last residue. Each record gives: J gene, clone size, V gene, D gene, CDR3 DNA, CDR3 protein. The D gene is left open where the match is weak. Clone size is stated in some rows and not others, as once, few, many or a class when expanded.

TRBJ2-2	-	TRBV29-1	TRBD1	TGCAGCGTACCCGGGACAGAAAACACCGGGGAGCTGTTTTTT	CSVPGTENTGELFF
TRBJ2-1	once	TRBV21-1	-	TGTGCCAGCAGCAAAAGAGGCGGGAGGAGCTCCTACAATGAGCAGTTCTTC	CASSKRGGRSSYNEQFF
TRBJ2-6	few	TRBV7-8	TRBD1	TGTGCCAGCAGCGTAGACAGGGTGGCCAACGTCCTGACTTTC	CASSVDRVANVLTF
TRBJ1-2	-	TRBV19	-	TGTGCCAGTAGCCCAGGATTATATGGCTACACCTTC	CASSPGLYGYTF
TRBJ2-3	-	TRBV29-1	TRBD2	TGCAGCGCCCTGACTAGCGGGAGACCAGATACGCAGTATTTT	CSALTSGRPDTQYF
TRBJ1-2	-	TRBV18	TRBD1	TGTGCCAGCTCAACCGGACAGGGGATCTATGGCTACACCTTC	CASSTGQGIYGYTF
TRBJ1-2	-	TRBV29-1	-	TGCAGCGTCCTCCTCGGGGAGCGCTATGGCTACACCTTC	CSVLLGERYGYTF
TRBJ2-7	-	TRBV9	-	TGTGCCAGCAGCCCCAGACCGGGGACAGCGGGGTCCTACGAGCAGTACTTC	CASSPRPGTAGSYEQYF
TRBJ1-1	-	TRBV29-1	-	TGCAGCGTCACGGCGAACACTGAAGCTTTCTTT	CSVTANTEAFF
TRBJ2-7	-	TRBV9	-	TGTGCCAGCAGCGTAGGTCAGGCCAATCATCTGTACTTC	CASSVGQANHLYF
TRBJ2-7	-	TRBV9	-	TGTGCCAGCAGCCCCCGGGGGAGTGGGAGCTTGCCCTACGAGCAGTACTTC	CASSPRGSGSLPYEQYF
TRBJ2-7	once	TRBV19	-	TGTGCCAGTAGCGTCATCGGGGCAACCACCTACGAGCAGTACTTC	CASSVIGATTYEQYF
TRBJ1-2	-	TRBV9	-	TGTGCCAGCAGCCGCCCCGAGACAGGCCACTATGGCTACACCTTC	CASSRPETGHYGYTF
TRBJ1-5	-	TRBV19	-	TGTGCCAGTAGTACAACAGGACGATATAGCAATCAGCCCCAGCATTTT	CASSTTGRYSNQPQHF
TRBJ2-3	-	TRBV19	-	TGTGCCAGCTCGGACAGATCCAGGGATACGCAGTATTTT	CASSDRSRDTQYF
TRBJ2-7	-	TRBV4-2	TRBD2	TGTGCCAGCAGCTCCCGACTAGCGGGATCTAGCTCCTACGAGCAGTACTTC	CASSSRLAGSSSYEQYF
TRBJ2-1	once	TRBV10-3	-	TGTGCCATCAGCGGGACCCCGGCGGATGAGCAGTTCTTC	CAISGTPADEQFF
TRBJ1-1	once	TRBV7-9	TRBD1	TGTGCCAGCAGCCTCCGGACAGGGAATACTGAAGCTTTCTTT	CASSLRTGNTEAFF
TRBJ2-7	-	TRBV19	-	TGTGCCAGTAGTATTGGGTACGAGCAGTACTTC	CASSIGYEQYF
TRBJ2-7	-	TRBV2	-	TGTGCCAGCAGTTCCCTGGGGGGCTCCTACGAGCAGTACTTC	CASSSLGGSYEQYF
TRBJ1-1	once	TRBV25-1	TRBD1	TGTGCCAGCTTGGGACAGGGGGCTACTGAAGCTTTCTTT	CASLGQGATEAFF
TRBJ2-7	-	TRBV18	TRBD2	TGTGCCAGCTCACCACCGGTGGGGGGGGAGACTAGCGGCTACGAGCAGTACTTC	CASSPPVGGETSGYEQYF
TRBJ2-1	-	TRBV7-6	TRBD2	TGTGCCAGCAGCTCTCTTTGGACTAGCGGGTCAGAAGATTACAATGAGCAGTTCTTC	CASSSLWTSGSEDYNEQFF
TRBJ1-5	once	TRBV2	-	TGTGCCAGCAGCACAGGGTACGCCCAGCCCCAGCATTTT	CASSTGYAQPQHF
TRBJ1-1	-	TRBV28	-	TGTGCCAGCAGCCCCCATGACTGGAGTGAAGCTTTCTTT	CASSPHDWSEAFF
TRBJ2-7	-	TRBV5-4	-	TGTGCCAGCAGCCCCGGTGTGGGGGCGTCCTACGAGCAGTACTTC	CASSPGVGASYEQYF
TRBJ1-1	few	TRBV19	-	TGTGCCAGTAGAGGGGCGGCTATGAACACTGAAGCTTTCTTT	CASRGAAMNTEAFF
TRBJ2-2	-	TRBV6-1	-	TGTGCCAGCAGGGAACAGAGGGGGGCCACCGGGGAGCTGTTTTTT	CASREQRGATGELFF
TRBJ2-5	-	TRBV7-9	-	TGTGCCAGCAGCTTACTACTCTTACAAGAGACCCAGTACTTC	CASSLLLLQETQYF
TRBJ2-1	-	TRBV2	TRBD2	TGTGCCAGCAGTGCCGGGACTAGCGGGTCTTGGAAGTTCTTC	CASSAGTSGSWKFF
TRBJ2-1	-	TRBV27	TRBD2	TGTGCCAGCAGTGCTTTCGACGGGACTAGCGTTCATGAGCAGTTCTTC	CASSAFDGTSVHEQFF
TRBJ1-2	-	TRBV11-3	-	TGTGCCAGCAGCCTAAAGGGGTATGGCTACACCTTC	CASSLKGYGYTF
TRBJ2-3	-	TRBV18	TRBD2	TGTGCCAGCTCACCTGGAGCGGGAGGGCCGGGCACAGATACGCAGTATTTT	CASSPGAGGPGTDTQYF
TRBJ1-2	-	TRBV2	TRBD1	TGTGCCAGCACCCCGGGACAGGGGTTTGGCTACACCTTC	CASTPGQGFGYTF
TRBJ2-1	-	TRBV5-4	-	TGTGCCAGCAGCTTGGGGCAGGGCAATCCTAATGAGCAGTTCTTC	CASSLGQGNPNEQFF
TRBJ2-7	-	TRBV7-9	TRBD2	TGTGCCAGCAGCTTGCGGGAGCAGGGCTACGAGCAGTACTTC	CASSLREQGYEQYF
TRBJ1-4	once	TRBV5-4	TRBD1	TGTGCCAGCAGCTTGGGATTTGAGGACAGGGGTGAAAAACTGTTTTTT	CASSLGFEDRGEKLFF
TRBJ2-1	-	TRBV12-5	-	TGTGCTAGTGGGAGACCCTACAATGAGCAGTTCTTC	CASGRPYNEQFF
TRBJ2-3	-	TRBV7-3	-	TGTGCCAGCAGCTTAGAAAGGGCAGATACGCAGTATTTT	CASSLERADTQYF
TRBJ2-7	-	TRBV30	-	TGTGCCTGGAGTGTAAGCGTCTCCTACGAGCAGTACTTC	CAWSVSVSYEQYF
TRBJ2-3	-	TRBV4-1	-	TGCGCCAGCAGCCAGCACCCGGAGTCAGATACGCAGTATTTT	CASSQHPESDTQYF
TRBJ2-2	-	TRBV6-5	-	TGTGCCAGCAGTCCTCCGAACACCGGGGAGCTGTTTTTT	CASSPPNTGELFF
TRBJ1-1	-	TRBV19	-	TGTGCCAGTACCTCCTGGGGAGTGAACACTGAAGCTTTCTTT	CASTSWGVNTEAFF